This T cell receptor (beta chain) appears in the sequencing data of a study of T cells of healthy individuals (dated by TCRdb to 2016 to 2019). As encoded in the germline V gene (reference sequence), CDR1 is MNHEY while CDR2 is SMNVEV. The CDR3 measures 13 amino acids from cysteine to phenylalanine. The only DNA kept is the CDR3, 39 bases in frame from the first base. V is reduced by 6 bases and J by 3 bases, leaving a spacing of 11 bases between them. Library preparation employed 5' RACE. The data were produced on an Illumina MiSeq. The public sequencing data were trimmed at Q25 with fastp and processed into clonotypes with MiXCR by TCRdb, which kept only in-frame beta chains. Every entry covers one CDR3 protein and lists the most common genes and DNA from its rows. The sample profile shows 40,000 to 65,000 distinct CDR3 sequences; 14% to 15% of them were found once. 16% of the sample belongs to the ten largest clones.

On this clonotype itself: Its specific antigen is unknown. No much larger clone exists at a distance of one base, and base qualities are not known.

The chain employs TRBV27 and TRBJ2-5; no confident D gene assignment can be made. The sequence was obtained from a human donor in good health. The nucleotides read TGTGCCAGCAGAGGGTCCGTTAAAGAGACCCAGTACTTC. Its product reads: CASRGSVKETQYF.